Listed below are T cell receptor beta chains from one sample, sequenced in a study of Ad26.COV2.S vaccination and SARS-CoV-2 variants. Using immunoSEQ multiplex PCR, the repertoire was profiled, and TCRdb retains in-frame clones only, with some absent. The table records 300,000 to 400,000 clones, 92% of them present only once. The source was peripheral blood, collected after recovery from COVID-19. These receptors originate from a human donor who had recovered from COVID-19. Each CDR3 is given with its conserved first and last residue. The D gene is left open where the match is weak. Size is stated for part of the rows, as once, few or many counts, or as a class when the clone is expanded.

.,TRBJ1-2,TRBV19,TRBD1,CASKTGGGDGYTF,TGTGCCAGCAAGACAGGGGGGGGAGATGGCTACACCTTC
.,TRBJ2-7,TRBV2,.,CASSVPRGNGQYF,TGTGCCAGCAGTGTGCCACGGGGGAATGGGCAGTACTTC
.,TRBJ2-2,TRBV9,TRBD1,CASSVGTGDAGELFF,TGTGCCAGCAGCGTAGGCACAGGGGATGCCGGGGAGCTGTTTTTT
once,TRBJ1-2,TRBV7-8,.,CASSPGVGIYGYTF,TGTGCCAGCAGCCCTGGGGTAGGGATCTATGGCTACACCTTC
.,TRBJ2-7,TRBV18,TRBD2,CASSPTSGGSYEQYF,TGTGCCAGCTCACCGACTAGCGGGGGGTCCTACGAGCAGTACTTC
.,TRBJ1-4,TRBV7-9,TRBD1,CASSPSQDRDEKLFF,TGTGCCAGCAGCCCCTCCCAGGACAGGGATGAAAAACTGTTTTTT
.,TRBJ1-1,TRBV7-9,.,CASQAGSTEAFF,TGTGCCAGCCAGGCGGGGAGCACTGAAGCTTTCTTT
.,TRBJ2-5,TRBV29-1,TRBD2,CSVARLAGVETQYF,TGCAGCGTTGCCCGACTAGCGGGGGTTGAGACCCAGTACTTC
.,TRBJ1-2,TRBV12-3/TRBV12-4,.,CASSFGGDGYTF,TGTGCCAGCAGTTTCGGGGGTGATGGCTACACCTTC
few,TRBJ1-2,TRBV12-5,.,CASGLFLLNYGYTF,TGTGCTAGTGGTTTGTTCCTGCTCAACTATGGCTACACCTTC
.,TRBJ2-7,TRBV29-1,TRBD1,CSVEGTGGNEQYF,TGCAGCGTTGAAGGGACAGGGGGCAACGAGCAGTACTTC
.,TRBJ1-1,TRBV19,TRBD1,CASSFQGGQAFF,TGTGCCAGTAGTTTCCAGGGGGGGCAAGCTTTCTTT
.,TRBJ1-1,TRBV29-1,.,CSVEFQQVVSEAFF,TGCAGCGTTGAATTCCAACAGGTCGTCAGTGAAGCTTTCTTT
.,TRBJ1-4,TRBV12-3/TRBV12-4,.,CASSLSEKLFF,TGTGCCAGCAGTCTTTCAGAAAAACTGTTTTTT
.,TRBJ1-2,TRBV11-2,.,CASSPTGTTNYGYTF,TGTGCCAGCAGCCCGACAGGAACTACTAACTATGGCTACACCTTC
.,TRBJ1-5,TRBV16,.,CASSILATGLNQPQHF,TGTGCCAGCAGCATTTTAGCAACAGGACTCAATCAGCCCCAGCATTTT
.,TRBJ2-1,TRBV18,.,CASSPIGGNEQFF,TGTGCCAGCTCACCAATCGGTGGCAATGAGCAGTTCTTC
.,TRBJ2-7,TRBV7-9,TRBD1,CASSRMPGQGAPEQYF,TGTGCCAGCAGCCGTATGCCGGGACAGGGGGCGCCCGAGCAGTACTTC
.,TRBJ2-7,TRBV6-1,TRBD1,CASSDPGQPYEQYF,TGTGCCAGCAGTGACCCGGGACAGCCCTACGAGCAGTACTTC
.,TRBJ2-7,TRBV7-8,.,CASSFRSLYTYEQYF,TGTGCCAGCAGCTTTAGATCTCTCTATACCTACGAGCAGTACTTC
.,TRBJ1-1,TRBV9,.,CASSVGGSGEAFF,TGTGCCAGCAGCGTAGGAGGGTCAGGGGAAGCTTTCTTT
.,TRBJ1-3,TRBV2,.,CASSGRGGTGNTIYF,TGTGCCAGCAGCGGGCGGGGGGGGACTGGAAACACCATATATTTT
.,TRBJ2-7,TRBV5-4,TRBD2,CASSAGGDEQYF,TGTGCCAGCAGCGCGGGGGGGGACGAGCAGTACTTC
.,TRBJ2-3,TRBV7-3,TRBD2,CASSPSGGITDTQYF,TGTGCCAGCAGCCCTAGCGGGGGCATCACAGATACGCAGTATTTT
.,TRBJ2-7,TRBV20-1,.,CSARLGRNLYF,TGCAGTGCTAGACTGGGTCGGAATCTGTACTTC
.,TRBJ2-2,TRBV5-6,TRBD1,CASSSDRGLPGELFF,TGTGCCAGCAGCTCCGACAGGGGGCTCCCCGGGGAGCTGTTTTTT
.,TRBJ2-7,TRBV12-3/TRBV12-4,.,CASSSTGNYEQYF,TGTGCCAGCAGTTCGACAGGAAACTACGAGCAGTACTTC
.,TRBJ2-5,TRBV5-3,.,CARSLDSPQETQYF,TGTGCCAGAAGCTTGGACAGCCCGCAAGAGACCCAGTACTTC
.,TRBJ1-5,TRBV4-3,TRBD1,CASSQGQGSNQPQHF,TGCGCCAGCAGCCAAGGACAGGGAAGCAATCAGCCCCAGCATTTT
.,TRBJ1-2,TRBV15,.,CATSRDLLRDDYTF,TGTGCCACCAGCAGAGATCTGTTAAGGGATGACTACACCTTC
few,TRBJ2-7,TRBV11-2,.,CASSYGQGAYEQYF,TGTGCCAGCAGCTACGGACAAGGGGCTTACGAGCAGTACTTC
.,TRBJ1-2,TRBV3-1/TRBV3-2,.,CASSHGGASNYGYTF,TGTGCCAGCAGCCATGGGGGGGCTAGTAACTATGGCTACACCTTC
.,TRBJ1-5,TRBV7-2,TRBD1,CASSTTGGRNQPQHF,TGTGCCAGCAGCACGACAGGGGGCCGCAATCAGCCCCAGCATTTT
few,TRBJ1-2,TRBV14,.,CASSPGRRYGYTF,TGTGCCAGCAGCCCAGGGCGGCGGTATGGCTACACCTTC
.,TRBJ2-2,TRBV6-4,.,CASSDLANTGELFF,TGTGCCAGCAGTGATTTGGCTAACACCGGGGAGCTGTTTTTT
.,TRBJ1-2,TRBV13,TRBD1,CASSPRTGGSIYGYTF,TGTGCCAGCAGCCCGAGAACAGGGGGCTCTATCTATGGCTACACCTTC
.,TRBJ2-7,TRBV6-2/TRBV6-3,.,CASSYSRGGGTTTYEQYF,TGTGCCAGCAGTTACTCGCGGGGCGGAGGGACGACTACCTACGAGCAGTACTTC
.,TRBJ1-5,TRBV19,.,CASSSRDVRQPQHF,TGTGCCAGTAGTTCTCGGGATGTTAGGCAGCCCCAGCATTTT
once,TRBJ1-2,TRBV27,.,CASSSLLGGTHYGYTF,TGTGCCAGCAGTTCCCTGCTCGGGGGGACCCACTATGGCTACACCTTC
.,TRBJ2-1,TRBV2,TRBD2,CASKVDGTSGALTKNEQFF,TGTGCCAGCAAGGTGGATGGGACTAGCGGGGCCCTGACCAAGAATGAGCAGTTCTTC
.,TRBJ2-2,TRBV6-5,.,CASSYSRQGNTGELFF,TGTGCCAGCAGTTACTCGAGGCAGGGGAACACCGGGGAGCTGTTTTTT